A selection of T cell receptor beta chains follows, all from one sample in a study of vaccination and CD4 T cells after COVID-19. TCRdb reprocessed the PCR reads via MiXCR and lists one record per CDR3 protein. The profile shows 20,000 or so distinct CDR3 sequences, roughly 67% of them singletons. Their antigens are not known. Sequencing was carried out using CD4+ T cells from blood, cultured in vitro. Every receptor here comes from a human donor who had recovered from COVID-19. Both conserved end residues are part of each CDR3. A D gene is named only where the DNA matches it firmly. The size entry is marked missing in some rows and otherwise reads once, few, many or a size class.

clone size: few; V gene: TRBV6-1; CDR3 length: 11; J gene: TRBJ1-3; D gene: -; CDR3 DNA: TGTGCCAGCGAACGGGGAAACACCATATATTTT; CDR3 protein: CASERGNTIYF
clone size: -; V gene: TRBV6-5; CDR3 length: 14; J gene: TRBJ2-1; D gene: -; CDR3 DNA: TGTGCCAGCAGTTACGGGATCGGCGGGAATGAGCAGTTCTTC; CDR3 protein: CASSYGIGGNEQFF
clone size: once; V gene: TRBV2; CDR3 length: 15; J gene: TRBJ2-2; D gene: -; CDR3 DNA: TGTGCCAGCACCCAGGGTCTCGTGAACACCGGGGAGCTGTTTTTT; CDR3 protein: CASTQGLVNTGELFF
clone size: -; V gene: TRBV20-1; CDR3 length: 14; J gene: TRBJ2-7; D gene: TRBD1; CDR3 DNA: TGCAGTGCTGAACATGACAGGGGAATCTACGAGCAGTACTTC; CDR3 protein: CSAEHDRGIYEQYF
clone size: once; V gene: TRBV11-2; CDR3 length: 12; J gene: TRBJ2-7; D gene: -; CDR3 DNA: TGTGCCAGCAGCTCCCCCCCGTCCGAGCAGTACTTC; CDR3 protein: CASSSPPSEQYF
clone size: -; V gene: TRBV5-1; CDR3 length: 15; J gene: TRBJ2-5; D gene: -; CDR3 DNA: TGCGCCAGCAGCTTGGTCGCGGGCGCGCAAGAGACCCAGTACTTC; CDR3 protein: CASSLVAGAQETQYF
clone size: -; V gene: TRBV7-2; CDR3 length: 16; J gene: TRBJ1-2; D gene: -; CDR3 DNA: TGTGCCAGCAGCTTATCCCCCGGCGGGGGGAACTATGGCTACACCTTC; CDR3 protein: CASSLSPGGGNYGYTF
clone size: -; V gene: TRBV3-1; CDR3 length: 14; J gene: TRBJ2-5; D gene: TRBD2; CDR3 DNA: TGTGCCAGCAGCCTACTAGCGGGAGGGGAGACCCAGTACTTC; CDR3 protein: CASSLLAGGETQYF
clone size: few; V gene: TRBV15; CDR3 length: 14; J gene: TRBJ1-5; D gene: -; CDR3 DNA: TGTGCCACCAGCAGAGTAGGGGCTATGGAGCCCCAGCATTTT; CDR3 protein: CATSRVGAMEPQHF
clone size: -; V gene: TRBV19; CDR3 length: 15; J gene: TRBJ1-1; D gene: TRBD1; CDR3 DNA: TGTGCCAGTATGGGGACAGGCCTCATGAACACTGAAGCTTTCTTT; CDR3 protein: CASMGTGLMNTEAFF
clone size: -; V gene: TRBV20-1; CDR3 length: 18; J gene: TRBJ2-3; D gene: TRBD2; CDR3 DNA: TGCAGTGCTCTTCGGGGGAGACTAGCGGTTCGTAGCACAGATACGCAGTATTTT; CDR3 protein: CSALRGRLAVRSTDTQYF
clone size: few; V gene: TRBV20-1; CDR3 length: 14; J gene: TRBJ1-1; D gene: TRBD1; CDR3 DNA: TGCAGTGCTAGACCCACCCCAGGGGGGCGAGGAGCTTTCTTT; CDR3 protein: CSARPTPGGRGAFF
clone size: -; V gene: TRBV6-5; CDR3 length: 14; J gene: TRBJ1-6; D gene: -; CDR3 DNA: TGTGCCAGCAGTTACTCGGCAGACTCCCTTCCCCTCCACTTT; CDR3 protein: CASSYSADSLPLHF
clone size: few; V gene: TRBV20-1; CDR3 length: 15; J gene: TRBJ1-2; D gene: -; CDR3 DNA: TGCAGTGCTAGTCTCCGACCGTCCGTCAGCTATGGCTACACCTTC; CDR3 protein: CSASLRPSVSYGYTF
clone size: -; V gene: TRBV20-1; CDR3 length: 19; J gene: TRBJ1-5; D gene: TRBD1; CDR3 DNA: TGCAGTGCTAAGGCCCTTGGGGAAGGGGGCTATAGTAGCAATCAGCCCCAGCATTTT; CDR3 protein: CSAKALGEGGYSSNQPQHF